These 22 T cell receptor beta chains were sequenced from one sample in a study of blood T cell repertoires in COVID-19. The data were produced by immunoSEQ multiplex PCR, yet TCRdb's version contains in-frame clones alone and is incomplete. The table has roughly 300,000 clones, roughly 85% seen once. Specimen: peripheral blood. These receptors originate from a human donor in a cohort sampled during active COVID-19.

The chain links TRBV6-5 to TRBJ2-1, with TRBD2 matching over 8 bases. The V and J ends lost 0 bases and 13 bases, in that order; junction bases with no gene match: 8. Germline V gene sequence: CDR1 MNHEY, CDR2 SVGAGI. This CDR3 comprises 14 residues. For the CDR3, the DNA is TGTGCCAGCAGTTACTCGATTACGGGGGGGATTCAGTTCTTC. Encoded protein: CASSYSITGGIQFF.

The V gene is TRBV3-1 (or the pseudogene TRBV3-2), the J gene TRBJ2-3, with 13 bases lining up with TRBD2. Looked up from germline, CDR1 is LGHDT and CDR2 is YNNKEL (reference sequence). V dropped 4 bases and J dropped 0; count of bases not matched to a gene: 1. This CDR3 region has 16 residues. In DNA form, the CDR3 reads TGTGCCAGCAGCCCGGGACTAGCGGGGAGCACAGATACGCAGTATTTT. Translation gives CASSPGLAGSTDTQYF.

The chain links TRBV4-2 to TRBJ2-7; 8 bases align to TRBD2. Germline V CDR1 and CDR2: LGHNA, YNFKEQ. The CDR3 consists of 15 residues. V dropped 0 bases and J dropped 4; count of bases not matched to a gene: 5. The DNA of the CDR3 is TGTGCCAGCAGCCAAGATCCGGGGGGGCATTACGAGCAGTACTTC. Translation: CASSQDPGGHYEQYF.

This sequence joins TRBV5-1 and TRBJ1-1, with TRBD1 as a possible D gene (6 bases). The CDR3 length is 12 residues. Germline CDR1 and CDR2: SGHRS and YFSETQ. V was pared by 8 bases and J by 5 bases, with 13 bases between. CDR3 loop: CASFITGTEAFF. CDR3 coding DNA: TGCGCCAGTTTTATAACAGGGACTGAAGCTTTCTTT.

The CDR3 coding sequence is TGTGCCAGCAGTGGACAGGGGTTCACTGAAGCTTTCTTT. Residues: CASSGQGFTEAFF. The chain links TRBV25-1 to TRBJ1-1; 8 bases are shared with TRBD1. CDR3 size: 13 residues. The ends lost 4 bases at V and 4 bases at J; junction bases unmatched: 2. Germline CDR1 is MGHDK and CDR2 is SYGVNS.

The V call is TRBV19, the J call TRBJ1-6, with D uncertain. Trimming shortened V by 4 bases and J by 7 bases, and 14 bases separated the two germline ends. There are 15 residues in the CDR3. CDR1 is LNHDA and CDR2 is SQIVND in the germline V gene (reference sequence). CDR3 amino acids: CASSTTRDWNSPLHF. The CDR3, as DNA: TGTGCCAGTAGTACTACACGGGATTGGAATTCACCCCTCCACTTT.

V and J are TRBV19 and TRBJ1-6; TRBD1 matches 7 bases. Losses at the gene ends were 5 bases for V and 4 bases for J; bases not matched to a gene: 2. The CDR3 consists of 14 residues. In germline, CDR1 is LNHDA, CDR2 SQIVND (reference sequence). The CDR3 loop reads CASSPGQYNSPLHF. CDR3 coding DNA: TGTGCCAGTAGTCCGGGACAGTATAATTCACCCCTCCACTTT. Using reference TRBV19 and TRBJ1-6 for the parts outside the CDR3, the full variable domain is DGGITQSPKYLFRKEGQNVTLSCEQNLNHDAMYWYRQDPGQGLRLIYYSQIVNDFQKGDIAEGYSVSREKKESFPLTVTSAQKNPTAFYLCASSPGQYNSPLHFGNGTRLTVT.

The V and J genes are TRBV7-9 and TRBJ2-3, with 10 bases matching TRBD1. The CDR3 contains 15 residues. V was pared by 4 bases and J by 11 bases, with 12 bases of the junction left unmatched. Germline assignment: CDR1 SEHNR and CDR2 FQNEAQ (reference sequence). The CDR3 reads CASSSRDRGQGGQYF. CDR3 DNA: TGTGCCAGCAGCTCGCGGGACAGGGGACAAGGTGGGCAGTATTTT.

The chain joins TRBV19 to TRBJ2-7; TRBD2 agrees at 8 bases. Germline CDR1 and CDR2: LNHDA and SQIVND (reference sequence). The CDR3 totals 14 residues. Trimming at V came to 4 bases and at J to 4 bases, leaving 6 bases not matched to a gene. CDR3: CASSRAGGVYEQYF. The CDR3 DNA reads TGTGCCAGTAGTAGGGCGGGGGGAGTTTACGAGCAGTACTTC.

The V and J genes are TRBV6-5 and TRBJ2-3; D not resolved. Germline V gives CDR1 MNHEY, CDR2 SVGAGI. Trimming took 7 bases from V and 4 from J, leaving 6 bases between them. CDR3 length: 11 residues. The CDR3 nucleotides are TGTGCCAGCACCTACTCAGATACGCAGTATTTT. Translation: CASTYSDTQYF.

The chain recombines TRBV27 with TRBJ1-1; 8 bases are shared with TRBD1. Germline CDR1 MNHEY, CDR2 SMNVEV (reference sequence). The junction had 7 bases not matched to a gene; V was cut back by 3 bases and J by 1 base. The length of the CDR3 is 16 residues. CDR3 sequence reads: CASSFFRGRGNTEAFF. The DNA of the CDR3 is TGTGCCAGCAGTTTTTTCAGGGGGCGGGGGAACACTGAAGCTTTCTTT.

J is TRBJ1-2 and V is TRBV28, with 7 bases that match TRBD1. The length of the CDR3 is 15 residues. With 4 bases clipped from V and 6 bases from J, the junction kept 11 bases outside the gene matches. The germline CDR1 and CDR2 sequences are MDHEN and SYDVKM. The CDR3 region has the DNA TGTGCCAGCAGTTGGGATTTGGGACAGTTAAATGGCTACACCTTC. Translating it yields CASSWDLGQLNGYTF.

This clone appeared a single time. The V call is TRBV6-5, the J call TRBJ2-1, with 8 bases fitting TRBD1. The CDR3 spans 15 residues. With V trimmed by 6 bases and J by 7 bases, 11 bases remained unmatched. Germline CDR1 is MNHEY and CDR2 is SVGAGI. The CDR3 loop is CASRPPGQVGNEQFF. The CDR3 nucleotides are TGTGCCAGCAGGCCTCCGGGACAGGTGGGAAATGAGCAGTTCTTC.

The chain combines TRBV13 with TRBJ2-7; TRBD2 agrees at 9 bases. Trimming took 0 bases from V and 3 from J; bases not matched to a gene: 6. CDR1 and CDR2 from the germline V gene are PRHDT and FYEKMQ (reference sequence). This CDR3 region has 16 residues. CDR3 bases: TGTGCCAGCAGCTTAGGCCTGCGGGGGGGGAACTACGAGCAGTACTTC. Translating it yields CASSLGLRGGNYEQYF.

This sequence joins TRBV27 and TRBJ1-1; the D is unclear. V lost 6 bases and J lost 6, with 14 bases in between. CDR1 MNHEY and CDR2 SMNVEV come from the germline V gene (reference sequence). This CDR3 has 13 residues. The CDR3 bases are TGTGCCAGCAGATCCACAGTTGTCGCTGAAGCTTTCTTT. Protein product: CASRSTVVAEAFF.

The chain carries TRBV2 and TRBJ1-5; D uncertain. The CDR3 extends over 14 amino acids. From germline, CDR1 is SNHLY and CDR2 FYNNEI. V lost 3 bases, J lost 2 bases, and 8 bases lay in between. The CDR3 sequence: CASSEREGNQPQHF. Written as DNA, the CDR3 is TGTGCCAGCAGTGAGAGGGAGGGCAATCAGCCCCAGCATTTT. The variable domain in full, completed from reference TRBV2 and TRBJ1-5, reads EPEVTQTPSHQVTQMGQEVILRCVPISNHLYFYWYRQILGQKVEFLVSFYNNEISEKSEIFDDQFSVERPDGSNFTLKIRSTKLEDSAMYFCASSEREGNQPQHFGDGTRLSIL.

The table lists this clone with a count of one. The CDR3 here is CAISEGTTLNYGYTF. For the CDR3, the DNA is TGTGCCATCAGTGAGGGGACAACCCTCAACTATGGCTACACCTTC. The chain recombines TRBV10-3 with TRBJ1-2; a weak D match, TRBD1 (6 bases). CDR1 and CDR2 from the germline V gene are ENHRY and SYGVKD. Deletions cut 2 bases from V and 2 bases from J, with 12 bases between. This CDR3 region has 15 residues.

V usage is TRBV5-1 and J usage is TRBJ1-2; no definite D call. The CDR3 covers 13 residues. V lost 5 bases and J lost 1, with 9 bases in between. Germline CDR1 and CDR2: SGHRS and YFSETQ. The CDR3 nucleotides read TGCGCCAGCAGAAACACCCATAACTATGGCTACACCTTC. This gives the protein CASRNTHNYGYTF.

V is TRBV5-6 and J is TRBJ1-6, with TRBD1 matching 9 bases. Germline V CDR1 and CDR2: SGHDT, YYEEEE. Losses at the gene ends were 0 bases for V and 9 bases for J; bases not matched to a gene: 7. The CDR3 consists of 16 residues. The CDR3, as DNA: TGTGCCAGCAGCTTGGGGACAGGGGCGTTGATTTCACCCCTCCACTTT. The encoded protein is CASSLGTGALISPLHF.

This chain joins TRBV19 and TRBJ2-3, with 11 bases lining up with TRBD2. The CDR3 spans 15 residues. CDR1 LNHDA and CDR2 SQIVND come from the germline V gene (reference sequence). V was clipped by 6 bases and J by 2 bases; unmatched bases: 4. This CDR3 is CASSPSGGSTDTQYF. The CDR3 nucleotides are TGTGCCAGTAGCCCTAGCGGGGGGTCCACAGATACGCAGTATTTT.

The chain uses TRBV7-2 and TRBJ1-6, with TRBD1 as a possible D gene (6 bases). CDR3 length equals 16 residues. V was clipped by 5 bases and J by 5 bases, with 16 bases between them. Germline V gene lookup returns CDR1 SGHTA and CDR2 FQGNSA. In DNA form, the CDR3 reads TGTGCCAGCAGCCCTTTGGACAGTGCGAATAATTCACCCCTCCACTTT. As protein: CASSPLDSANNSPLHF.

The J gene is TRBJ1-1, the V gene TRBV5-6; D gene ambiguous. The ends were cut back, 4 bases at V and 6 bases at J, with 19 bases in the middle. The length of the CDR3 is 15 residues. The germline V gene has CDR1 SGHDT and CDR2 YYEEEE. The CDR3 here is CASSLPGLPFAEAFF. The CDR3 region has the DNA TGTGCCAGCAGCCTTCCCGGACTCCCGTTCGCTGAAGCTTTCTTT.